This T cell receptor beta chain derives from a study of OX40 agonist ivuxolimab in advanced cancers. Across the whole study: The diagnoses of dose-escalation patients were hepatocellular carcinoma, melanoma, renal cell or head and neck cancer. The group had a mean age of about 60 years, ranged from about 20 to 90, and was less than 85% male.

Trimming took off 7 bases at V and 5 bases at J, with 14 bases between the two ends. Germline-derived CDR1 and CDR2 are SGHVS and FQNEAQ. CDR3 length: 14 amino acids. Profiled with immunoSEQ multiplex PCR; TCRdb holds only in-frame clones, not every one. The data hold some 70,000 clones, with more than 75% observed a single time. A remark on this clone: What it binds is not known.

Findings of the study overall: By week 6 at 0.1 to 3.0 mg/kg, blood CD4+ and CD8+ T cells had expanded clonally. In CD8+ T cells, expanded clones were on average more numerous than in CD4+.

This TCR derives from an adult with an advanced solid tumor such as melanoma, head and neck, liver or kidney cancer. The genes are TRBV7-8 and TRBJ1-4; perhaps TRBD1 as D (5 bases). The starting material was CD4+ or CD8+ T cells sorted from blood, obtained in a trial of the OX40 agonist ivuxolimab. CDR3 sequence: CASKVDSLNEKLFF. As DNA, the CDR3 is TGTGCCAGCAAGGTCGACAGCCTCAATGAAAAACTGTTTTTT.